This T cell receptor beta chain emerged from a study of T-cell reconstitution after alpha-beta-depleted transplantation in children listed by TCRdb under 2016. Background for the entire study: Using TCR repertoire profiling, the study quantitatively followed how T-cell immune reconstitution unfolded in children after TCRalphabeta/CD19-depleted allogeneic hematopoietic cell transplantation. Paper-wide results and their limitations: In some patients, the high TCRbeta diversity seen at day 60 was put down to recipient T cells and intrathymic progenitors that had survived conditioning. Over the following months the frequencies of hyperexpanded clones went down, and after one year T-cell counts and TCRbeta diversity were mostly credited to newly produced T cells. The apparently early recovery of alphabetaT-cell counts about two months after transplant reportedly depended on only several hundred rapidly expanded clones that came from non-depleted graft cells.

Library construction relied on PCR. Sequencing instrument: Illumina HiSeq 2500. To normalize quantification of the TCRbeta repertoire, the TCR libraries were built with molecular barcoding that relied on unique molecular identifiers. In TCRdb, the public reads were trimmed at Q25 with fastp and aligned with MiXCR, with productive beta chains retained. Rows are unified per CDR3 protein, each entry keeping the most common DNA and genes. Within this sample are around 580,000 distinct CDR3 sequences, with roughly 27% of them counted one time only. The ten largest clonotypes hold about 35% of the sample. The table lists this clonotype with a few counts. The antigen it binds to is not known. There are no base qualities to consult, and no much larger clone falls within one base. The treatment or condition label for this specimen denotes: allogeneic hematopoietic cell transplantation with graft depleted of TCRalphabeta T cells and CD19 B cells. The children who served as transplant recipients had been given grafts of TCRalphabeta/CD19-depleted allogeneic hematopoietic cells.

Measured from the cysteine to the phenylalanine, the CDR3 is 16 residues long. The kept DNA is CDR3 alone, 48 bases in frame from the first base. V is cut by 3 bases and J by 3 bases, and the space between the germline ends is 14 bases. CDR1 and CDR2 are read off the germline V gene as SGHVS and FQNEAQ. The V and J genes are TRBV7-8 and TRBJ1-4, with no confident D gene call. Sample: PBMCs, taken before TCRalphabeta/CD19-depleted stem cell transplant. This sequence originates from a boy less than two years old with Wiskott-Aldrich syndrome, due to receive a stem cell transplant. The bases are TGTGCCAGCAGCTTTATACCGGGCGGTCCTAATGAAAAACTGTTTTTT. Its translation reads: CASSFIPGGPNEKLFF.